This record looks at one T cell receptor beta chain sequence and its context. Germline V gives CDR1 LGHDT, CDR2 YNNKEL (reference sequence). CDR3 length: 16 amino acids. Deletions cut 0 bases from V and 3 bases from J, with 11 bases between. TCRdb re-analysed the RT-PCR reads in MiXCR, keeping a single row per CDR3 protein. The sample records about 680,000 distinct CDR3 sequences, 11% to 15% being singletons. The receptor was isolated from a female donor in good health, serving as a healthy control. The chain couples TRBV3-1 to TRBJ2-2; the D gene is possibly TRBD2 (6 bases). The source material was memory CD4+ T cells from blood. The CDR3 nucleotides read TGTGCCAGCAGCCAAGACTCCGGGAGTTACACCGGGGAGCTGTTTTTT. Translation: CASSQDSGSYTGELFF. The entire variable domain, with the rest obtained from reference TRBV3-1 and TRBJ2-2, is as follows: DTAVSQTPKYLVTQMGNDKSIKCEQNLGHDTMYWYKQDSKKFLKIMFSYNNKELIINETVPNRFSPKSPDKAHLNLHINSLELGDSAVYFCASSQDSGSYTGELFFGEGSRLTVL.